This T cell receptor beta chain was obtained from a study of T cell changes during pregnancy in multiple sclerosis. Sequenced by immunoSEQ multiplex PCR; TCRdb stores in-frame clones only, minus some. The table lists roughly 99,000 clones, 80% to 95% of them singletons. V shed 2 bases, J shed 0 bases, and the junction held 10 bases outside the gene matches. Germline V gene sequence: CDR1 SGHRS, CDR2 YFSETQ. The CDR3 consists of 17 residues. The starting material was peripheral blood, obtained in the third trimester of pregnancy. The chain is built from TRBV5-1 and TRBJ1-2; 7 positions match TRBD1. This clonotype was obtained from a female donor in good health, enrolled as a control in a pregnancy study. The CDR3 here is CASSFRITGEANYGYTF. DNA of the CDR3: TGCGCCAGCAGCTTCAGAATTACAGGGGAAGCTAACTATGGCTACACCTTC.